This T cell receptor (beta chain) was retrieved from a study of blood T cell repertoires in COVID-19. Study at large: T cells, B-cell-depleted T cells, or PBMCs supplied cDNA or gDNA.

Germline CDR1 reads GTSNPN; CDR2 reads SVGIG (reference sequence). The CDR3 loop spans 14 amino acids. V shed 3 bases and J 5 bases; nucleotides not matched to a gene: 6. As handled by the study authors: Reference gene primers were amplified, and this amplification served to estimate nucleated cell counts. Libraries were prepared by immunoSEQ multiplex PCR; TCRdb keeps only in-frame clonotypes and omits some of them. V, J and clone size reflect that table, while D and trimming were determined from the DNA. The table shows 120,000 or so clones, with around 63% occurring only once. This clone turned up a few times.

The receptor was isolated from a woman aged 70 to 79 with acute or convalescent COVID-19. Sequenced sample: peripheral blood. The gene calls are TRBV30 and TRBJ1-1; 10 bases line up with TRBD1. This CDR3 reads CAWRRQGAWTEAFF. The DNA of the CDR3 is TGTGCCTGGAGAAGACAGGGGGCTTGGACTGAAGCTTTCTTT.